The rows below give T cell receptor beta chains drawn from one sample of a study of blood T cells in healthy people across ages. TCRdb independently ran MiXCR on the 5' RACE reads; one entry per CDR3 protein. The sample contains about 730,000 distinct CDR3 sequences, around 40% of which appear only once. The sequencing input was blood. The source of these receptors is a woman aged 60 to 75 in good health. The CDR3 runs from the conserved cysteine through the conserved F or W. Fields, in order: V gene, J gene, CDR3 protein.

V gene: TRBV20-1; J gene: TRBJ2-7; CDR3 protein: CSAAGLGEQYF
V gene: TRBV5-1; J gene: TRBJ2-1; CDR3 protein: CVSSSKLGQGGSYNEQFF
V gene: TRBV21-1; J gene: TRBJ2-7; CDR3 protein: CASSKTSGRPYEQYF
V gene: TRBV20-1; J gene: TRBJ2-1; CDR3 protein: CSARRRVLAGGITFFDNEQFF
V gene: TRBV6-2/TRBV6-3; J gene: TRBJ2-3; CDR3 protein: CASTTLRAHTDTQYF
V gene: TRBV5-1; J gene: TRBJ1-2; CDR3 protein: CASRLSTGTDGYTF
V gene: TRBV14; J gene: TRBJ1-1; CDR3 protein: CASSQDGSGAFF
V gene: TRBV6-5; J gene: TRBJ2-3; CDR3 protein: CASSYRAGGQDTQYF
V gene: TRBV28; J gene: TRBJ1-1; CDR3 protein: CASSLGGTAFF
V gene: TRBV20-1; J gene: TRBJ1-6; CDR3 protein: CSAPVGGDLNSPLHF
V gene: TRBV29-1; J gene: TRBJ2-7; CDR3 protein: CSASGTAVRAQYF
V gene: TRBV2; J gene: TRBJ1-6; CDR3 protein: CASGQSYNSPLHF
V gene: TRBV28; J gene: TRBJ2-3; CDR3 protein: CASSPPAELTDTQYF
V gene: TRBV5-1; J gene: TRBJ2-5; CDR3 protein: CASRIPSGRSETQYF
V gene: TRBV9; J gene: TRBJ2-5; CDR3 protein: CASSRGHLETQYF
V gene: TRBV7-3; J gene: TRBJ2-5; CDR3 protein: CASSYDRGSKTQYF
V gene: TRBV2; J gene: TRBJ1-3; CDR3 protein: CASSGDTGTGNTIYF
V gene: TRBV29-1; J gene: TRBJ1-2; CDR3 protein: CSVEGQGVNYGYTF
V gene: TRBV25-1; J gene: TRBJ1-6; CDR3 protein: CASSGIGSSYNSPLHF
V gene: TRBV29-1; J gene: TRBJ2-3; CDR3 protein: CSVATTTGRLLADTQYF
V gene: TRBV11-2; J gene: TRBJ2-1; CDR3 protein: CASSYGPGQGKVNEQFF
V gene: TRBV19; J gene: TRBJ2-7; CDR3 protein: CASTRDGTGAYEQYF
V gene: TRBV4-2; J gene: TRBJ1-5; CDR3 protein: CASSTENQPQHF
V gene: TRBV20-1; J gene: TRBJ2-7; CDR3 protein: CSAREWGSGKGDEQYF
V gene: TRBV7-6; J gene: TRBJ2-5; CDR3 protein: CASSLAVRGGNEQYF
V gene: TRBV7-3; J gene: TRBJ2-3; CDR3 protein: CASSAGWGGSTDTQYF
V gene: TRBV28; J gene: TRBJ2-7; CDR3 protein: CASSSRQGHYEQYF
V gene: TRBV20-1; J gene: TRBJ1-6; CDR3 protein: CSARDGQGGHNPNSPLHF
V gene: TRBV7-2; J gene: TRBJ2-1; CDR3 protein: CASSPSGTSTNEQFF
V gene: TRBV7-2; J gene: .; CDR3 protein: CASSYRAGGDYEQYF
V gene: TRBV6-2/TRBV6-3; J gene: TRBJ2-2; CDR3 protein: CASSSQFGELFF
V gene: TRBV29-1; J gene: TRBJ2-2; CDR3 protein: CSVYGTGGTGELFF
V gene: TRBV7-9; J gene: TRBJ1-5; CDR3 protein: CASSPDLEGGQPQHF
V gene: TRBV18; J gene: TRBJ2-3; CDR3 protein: CASSSLSIQDTQYF
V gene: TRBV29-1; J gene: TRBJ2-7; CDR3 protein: CSVAGTGNEQYF